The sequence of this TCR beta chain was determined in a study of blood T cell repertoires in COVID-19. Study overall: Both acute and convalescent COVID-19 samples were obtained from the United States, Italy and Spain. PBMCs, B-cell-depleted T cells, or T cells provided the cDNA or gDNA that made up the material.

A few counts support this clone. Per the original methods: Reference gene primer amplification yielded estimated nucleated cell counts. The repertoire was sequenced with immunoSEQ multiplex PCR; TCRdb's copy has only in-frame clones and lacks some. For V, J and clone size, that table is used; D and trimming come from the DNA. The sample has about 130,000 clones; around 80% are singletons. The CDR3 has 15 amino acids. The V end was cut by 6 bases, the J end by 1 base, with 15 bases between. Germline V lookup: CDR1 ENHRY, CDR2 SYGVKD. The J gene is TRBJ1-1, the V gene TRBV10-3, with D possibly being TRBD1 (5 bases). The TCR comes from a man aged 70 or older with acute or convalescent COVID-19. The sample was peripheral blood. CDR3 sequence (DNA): TGTGCCATCAGGCCCAGGGAGGGAGGGAACACTGAAGCTTTCTTT. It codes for CAIRPREGGNTEAFF.